What follows are 6 T cell receptor beta chains derived from one specimen sequenced in a study of blood T cell repertoires in COVID-19. Clones were sequenced by immunoSEQ multiplex PCR, and TCRdb holds only the in-frame ones, with some missing. Of fewer than 300,000 clones listed, roughly 92% are singletons. The specimen was peripheral blood. The receptors come from a woman aged 30 to 39 with COVID-19, enrolled during active disease.

The V gene is TRBV7-6, the J gene TRBJ2-3; D remains unclear. Germline V CDR1 and CDR2: SGHVS, FNYEAQ. The ends were cut back, 0 bases at V and 3 bases at J, with 10 bases in the middle. The CDR3 contains 15 residues. CDR3 sequence: CASSLARLLTDTQYF. The CDR3 coding sequence is TGTGCCAGCAGCTTAGCTCGATTACTAACAGATACGCAGTATTTT.

V and J are TRBV6-2 or TRBV6-3 and TRBJ1-2, with a weak D call TRBD1 (5 bases). Trimming took 0 bases from V and 7 from J, leaving 21 bases between them. Germline CDR1 reads MNHEY; CDR2 reads SVGEGT. The length of the CDR3 is 17 residues. CDR3 sequence: CASSYSEKAGTQGGYTF. The CDR3 DNA follows: TGTGCCAGCAGTTACTCCGAGAAGGCGGGGACCCAGGGTGGCTACACCTTC.

The rearrangement joins TRBV6-5 to TRBJ1-1, with D unresolved. CDR1 is MNHEY, CDR2 SVGAGI, per germline. Deletions cut 0 bases from V and 6 bases from J, with 11 bases between. CDR3 length equals 14 residues. For the CDR3, the DNA is TGTGCCAGCAGTTACTCGATTGAGGTATCTGAAGCTTTCTTT. Translating it yields CASSYSIEVSEAFF.

A note on this clone: Other DNA sequences in this specimen translate into the identical CDR3. CDR3 in DNA: TGTGCCAGCAGTTGGACAGGGGACGAGCAGTACTTC. Amino acid sequence: CASSWTGDEQYF. V usage is TRBV28 and J usage is TRBJ2-7, with 9 bases identical to TRBD1. The V gene end was trimmed by 4 bases and the J gene end by 5 bases; junction bases not matched to a gene: 0. The CDR3 runs 12 residues. The germline V gene encodes CDR1 MDHEN and CDR2 SYDVKM.

V usage is TRBV2 and J usage is TRBJ2-7; perhaps TRBD2 as D (5 bases). V was cut by 1 base and J by 0 bases, with 16 bases left in between. The CDR3 is 17 residues long. Germline CDR1 is SNHLY and CDR2 is FYNNEI. This chain's CDR3 is CASSEGPSAGNSYEQYF. The CDR3 DNA reads as TGTGCCAGCAGTGAAGGGCCTTCGGCGGGTAACTCCTACGAGCAGTACTTC.

This clone was counted once. The CDR3 sequence: CASDTQANTGELFF. CDR3 DNA sequence: TGTGCCAGCGATACACAGGCGAACACCGGGGAGCTGTTTTTT. This rearrangement joins TRBV19 to TRBJ2-2; maybe TRBD1 (5 bases). Trimming stripped 9 bases from V and 0 bases from J, with 11 bases between. This CDR3 has 14 amino acids. Germline V gene sequence: CDR1 LNHDA, CDR2 SQIVND (reference sequence).